This T cell receptor beta chain was documented in a study of blood T cells in healthy people across ages. CDR3 length equals 17 residues. CDR1 LGHDT and CDR2 YNNKEL come from the germline V gene (reference sequence). The second PCR ran about 6 to 12 cycles with a sample-barcoded 5' primer and J-beta primers. TCRdb fed the 5' RACE reads into MiXCR, producing one record per CDR3 protein. In the table there are approximately 960,000 distinct CDR3 sequences, roughly 29% of which are singletons. Staff drew around 10 milliliters of peripheral blood from each donor. The same data also went into a second study, on T cells of mothers and their children. That work adds: Versus unrelated pairs, overlap was slightly higher in related mother-child pairs, without reaching significance.

Input material: blood. The chain joins TRBV3-1 to TRBJ2-1; a possible D gene is TRBD1 (6 bases). The assigned J gene may be wrong: the sequence end matches TRBJ2-7 better. The clonotype was recovered from a woman in her forties in good health. CDR3 nucleotide sequence: TGTGCCAGCAGCCAAGTTGGTCAGGGGATGGGGTACAATGAGCAGTACTTC. It encodes CASSQVGQGMGYNEQYF.